The 2 T cell receptor beta chains below come from one sample, sequenced in a study of blood T cells in healthy people across ages. For the second PCR, which ran for roughly 6 to 12 cycles, a sample-barcoded 5' primer and a J-beta primer mix were used. In TCRdb, the 5' RACE reads were re-called with MiXCR into one record per CDR3 protein. The table has over 1,500,000 distinct CDR3 sequences, around half seen once; the top ten hold less than 2.5%. Sequencing used blood. These receptors were obtained from a woman aged 40 to 49 in good health.

The chain employs TRBV3-1 and TRBJ2-4, with a tentative D call TRBD2 (5 bases). This CDR3 has 15 amino acids. V was trimmed by 6 bases and J by 13 bases, leaving 25 bases between them. Germline CDR1 is LGHDT and CDR2 is YNNKEL (reference sequence). CDR3 protein: CASRRGPADTYGQYF. DNA of the CDR3: TGTGCCAGCAGACGCGGGCCAGCGGATACCTACGGGCAGTACTTC.

This clonotype was counted between two and nine times. V gene TRBV29-1 combines with J gene TRBJ2-5; 9 bases align to TRBD2. The end of the DNA is better explained by TRBJ2-7, so the J call may be wrong. The CDR3 is 12 residues long. Germline V gene sequence: CDR1 SQVTM, CDR2 ANQGSEA. CDR3 bases: TGCAGCGTTGTAGCGGGAGTATACGAGCAGTACTTC. As protein: CSVVAGVYEQYF.